This TCR beta chain was retrieved from a study of human T cells and chemical hapten exposure (dated by TCRdb to the early 2020s). General notes on the study: For sensitization, 2% DPC in acetone was applied to a roughly 2 cm by roughly 2 cm area of upper inner arm skin. Patients additionally received weekly therapeutic DPC doses to the scalp throughout the roughly 25-week study period. Patch tests used Finn chambers with 0.01% DPC on the upper back, scored after 6 days by International Contact Dermatitis Research Group standards. The patient cohort, mostly female, included alopecia areata with under or over 50% scalp involvement, alopecia totalis and alopecia universalis. Libraries were combined into a pool for sequencing, and differences in TCR yield between samples came mainly from small differences in library volumes within the pool. Peripheral blood TCR repertoire changes were tracked in vivo in alopecia patients during primary and secondary sensitization to the hapten diphenylcyclopropenone (DPC). Blood was sampled from patients pre-sensitization (week 0) and at 2, 6 and about 24 weeks after DPC sensitization. Blood for TCR sequencing was provided by twenty-nine alopecia patients at one to four time points (pre-sensitization, 2, 6 and 24 weeks). Points the paper makes about the study in general: Significantly more large CDR3 similarity clusters were formed by expanded TCRs than by pre-sensitization or healthy control sets, consistent with antigen-driven responses. After repeated subsampling, the strength of the expansion versus patch-test correlation and the threshold at which it became significant changed. The number of PT1 expanded TCRs positively correlated with patch test score, significant at thresholds 8, 16 and 32 but not 4. Alopecia, a presumed autoimmune disease, was present in all patients, so the immune response of the patients might differ from that of healthy individuals. The number of TCRs above 1 in 1000 frequency did not change with DPC sensitization; there was no evidence of global repertoire structure alterations.

The label giving this sample's time point can be read as: patch test 3, about 24 weeks after DPC sensitization. The sample's treatment or condition label is to be understood as: therapeutic diphenylcyclopropenone sensitization with weekly scalp DPC. At each patch-test visit, blood was drawn before the patch test was applied. Patients were considered eligible if aged 18 to 70, diagnosed with alopecia and deemed suitable for DPC therapy, and patients were excluded if pregnant. Unfractionated whole blood was collected in Tempus Blood RNA tubes, and total RNA was extracted from that blood. Receptors were amplified or captured by RACE. Sequencer: NextSeq 500. During library preparation, unique molecular identifiers were attached to individual cDNA molecules so that TCRs could be counted in a quantitative, reproducible way. For every blood RNA sample, sequencing covered both the TCR alpha and TCR beta chains. Per the original workflow: The median number of TCRs per sample was roughly 98,000, ranging from roughly 23,224 to 690,600. The Decombinator software suite was used to annotate the V, J and CDR3 of the TCR reads. For the PS versus PT1 abundance plots, all samples were subsampled to the same number of TCRs (28,000). Expanded TCRs were defined as absent before sensitization and observed at least eight times at the 2-week time point. The public reads were reprocessed in TCRdb via fastp at Q25 and MiXCR, keeping in-frame beta chains. Duplicate CDR3 protein sequences are folded into a single record with the most common DNA and genes. TCRdb, not the original authors, processed these V and J calls. The sample table holds some 84,000 distinct CDR3 sequences, of which 11% were seen once. Around 3.6% of the sample is held by the ten biggest clonotypes.

The table lists this clonotype with a few counts. Its antigen remains unidentified. No base qualities exist here, and no much larger clone lies one base off it. The sequence derives from a woman between 50 and 59 years old with alopecia areata. Some clones in this sample may be carry-over from other donors' samples. The specimen comprised whole blood, sampled in connection with sensitization to the hapten diphenylcyclopropenone (DPC).

The CDR3 has the sequence CASSPERIEAFF. Here is the DNA: TGTGCCAGCTCACCAGAGAGGATTGAAGCTTTCTTT. The V and J segments used are TRBV18 and TRBJ1-1, with no confidently assigned D gene. From cysteine to phenylalanine, the CDR3 is 12 amino acids long. Kept here is only the CDR3 DNA, which spans 36 bases and is read in frame from base 1. CDR1 and CDR2 were assigned from the germline V gene as KGHSH and LQKENI. V is cut by 2 bases and J by 7 bases, and the space between the germline ends is 8 bases. With the rest looked up from the reference TRBV18 and TRBJ1-1 genes rather than sequenced, the full variable domain is NAGVMQNPRHLVRRRGQEARLRCSPMKGHSHVYWYRQLPEEGLKFMVYLQKENIIDESGMPKERFSAEFPKEGPSILRIQQVVRGDSAAYFCASSPERIEAFFGQGTRLTVV.